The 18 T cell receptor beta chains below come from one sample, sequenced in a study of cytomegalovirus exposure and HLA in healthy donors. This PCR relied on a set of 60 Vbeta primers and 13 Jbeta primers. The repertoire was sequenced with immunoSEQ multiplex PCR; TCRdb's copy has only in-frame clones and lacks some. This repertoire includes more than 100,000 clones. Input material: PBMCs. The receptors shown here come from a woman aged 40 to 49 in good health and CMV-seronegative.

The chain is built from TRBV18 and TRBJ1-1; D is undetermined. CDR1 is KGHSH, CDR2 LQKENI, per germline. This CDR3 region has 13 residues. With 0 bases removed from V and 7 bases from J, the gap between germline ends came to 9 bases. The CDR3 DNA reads TGTGCCAGCTCACCACCGGCGGTGATTGAAGCTTTCTTT. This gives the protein CASSPPAVIEAFF.

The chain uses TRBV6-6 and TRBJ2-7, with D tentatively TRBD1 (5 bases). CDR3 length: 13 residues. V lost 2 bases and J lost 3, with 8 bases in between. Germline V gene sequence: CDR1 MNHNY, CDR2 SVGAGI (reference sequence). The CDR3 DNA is TGTGCCAGCAGTTACGTTCAGGGCTACGAGCAGTACGTC. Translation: CASSYVQGYEQYV.

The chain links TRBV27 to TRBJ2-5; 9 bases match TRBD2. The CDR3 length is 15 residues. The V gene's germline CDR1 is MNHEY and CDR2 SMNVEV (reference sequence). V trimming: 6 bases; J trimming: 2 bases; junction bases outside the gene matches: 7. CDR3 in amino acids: CASSSPGLAQETQYF. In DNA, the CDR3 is TGTGCCAGCAGCAGTCCGGGACTAGCTCAAGAGACCCAGTACTTC.

This CDR3 is CASSFSGQGGNIQYF. The CDR3 coding sequence is TGTGCCAGCAGCTTCTCCGGACAGGGGGGAAACATTCAGTACTTC. The rearrangement uses TRBV7-2 and TRBJ2-4; 10 bases map to TRBD1. The CDR3 consists of 15 residues. The germline V gene encodes CDR1 SGHTA and CDR2 FQGNSA. V was clipped by 3 bases and J by 6 bases; unmatched bases: 5.

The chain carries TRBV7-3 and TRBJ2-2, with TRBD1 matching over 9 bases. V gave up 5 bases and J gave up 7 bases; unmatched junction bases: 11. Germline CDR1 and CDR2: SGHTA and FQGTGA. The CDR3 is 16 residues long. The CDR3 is CASSDGTGQFNGELFF. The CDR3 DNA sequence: TGTGCCAGCAGCGATGGGACAGGGCAGTTCAACGGGGAGCTGTTTTTT.

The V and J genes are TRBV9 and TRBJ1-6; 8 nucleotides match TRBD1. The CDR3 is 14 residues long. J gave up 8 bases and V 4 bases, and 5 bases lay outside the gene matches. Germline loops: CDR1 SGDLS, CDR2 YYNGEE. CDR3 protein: CASSQTGADSPLHF. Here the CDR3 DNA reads TGTGCCAGCAGCCAGACAGGGGCCGATTCACCCCTCCACTTT.

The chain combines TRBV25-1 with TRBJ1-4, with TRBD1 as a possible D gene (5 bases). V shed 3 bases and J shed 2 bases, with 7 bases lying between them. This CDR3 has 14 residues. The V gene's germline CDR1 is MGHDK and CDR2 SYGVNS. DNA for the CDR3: TGTGCCAGCAGTGAGGGGGGTACTAATGAAAAACTGTTTTTT. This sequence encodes CASSEGGTNEKLFF.

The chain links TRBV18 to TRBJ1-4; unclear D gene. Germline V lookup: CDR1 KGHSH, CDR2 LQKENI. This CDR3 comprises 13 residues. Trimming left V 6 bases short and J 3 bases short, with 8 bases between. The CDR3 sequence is CASSPVPNEKLFF. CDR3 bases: TGTGCCAGCTCCCCGGTCCCTAATGAAAAACTGTTTTTT.

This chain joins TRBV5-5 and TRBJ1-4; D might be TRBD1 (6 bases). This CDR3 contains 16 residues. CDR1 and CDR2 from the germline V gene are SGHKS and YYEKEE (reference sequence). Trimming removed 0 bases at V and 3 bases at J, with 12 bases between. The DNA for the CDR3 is TGTGCCAGCAGCTTGGCAGGGGCGAGAGCTAATGAAAAACTGTTTTTT. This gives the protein CASSLAGARANEKLFF.

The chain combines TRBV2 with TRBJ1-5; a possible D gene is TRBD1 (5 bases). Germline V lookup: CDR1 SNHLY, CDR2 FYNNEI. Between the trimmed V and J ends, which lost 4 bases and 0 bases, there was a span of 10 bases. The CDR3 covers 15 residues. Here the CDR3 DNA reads TGTGCCAGCAGTGCAGGGTTCTATAGCAATCAGCCCCAGCATTTT. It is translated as CASSAGFYSNQPQHF. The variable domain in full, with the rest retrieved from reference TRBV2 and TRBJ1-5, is EPEVTQTPSHQVTQMGQEVILRCVPISNHLYFYWYRQILGQKVEFLVSFYNNEISEKSEIFDDQFSVERPDGSNFTLKIRSTKLEDSAMYFCASSAGFYSNQPQHFGDGTRLSIL.

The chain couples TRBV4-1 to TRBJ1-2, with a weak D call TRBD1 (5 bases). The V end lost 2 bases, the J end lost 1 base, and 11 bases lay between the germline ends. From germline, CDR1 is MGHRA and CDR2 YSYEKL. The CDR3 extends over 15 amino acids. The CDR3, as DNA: TGCGCCAGCAGCCAAAACCAGGGTGTTAACTATGGCTACACCTTC. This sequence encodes CASSQNQGVNYGYTF.

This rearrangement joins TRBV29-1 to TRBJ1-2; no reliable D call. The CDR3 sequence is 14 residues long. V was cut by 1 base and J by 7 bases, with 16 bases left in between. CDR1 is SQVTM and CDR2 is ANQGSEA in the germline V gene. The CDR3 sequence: CSVEGYGRGSGYTF. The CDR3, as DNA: TGCAGCGTTGAAGGATATGGACGAGGGAGTGGCTACACCTTC.

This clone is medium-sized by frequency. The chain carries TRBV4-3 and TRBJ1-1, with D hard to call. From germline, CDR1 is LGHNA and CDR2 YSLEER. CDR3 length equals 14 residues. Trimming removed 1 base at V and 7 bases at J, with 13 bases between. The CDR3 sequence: CASSQAPGSLEAFF. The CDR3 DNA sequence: TGCGCCAGCAGCCAAGCACCAGGATCTCTTGAAGCTTTCTTT.

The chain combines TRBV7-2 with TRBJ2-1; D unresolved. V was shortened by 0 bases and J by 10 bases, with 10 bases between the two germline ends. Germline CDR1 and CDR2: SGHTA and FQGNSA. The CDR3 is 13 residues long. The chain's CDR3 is CASSLAQVREQFF. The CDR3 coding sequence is TGTGCCAGCAGCTTAGCGCAGGTAAGAGAGCAGTTCTTC. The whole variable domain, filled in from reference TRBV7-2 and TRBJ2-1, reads GAGVSQSPSNKVTEKGKDVELRCDPISGHTALYWYRQSLGQGLEFLIYFQGNSAPDKSGLPSDRFSAERTGGSVSTLTIQRTQQEDSAVYLCASSLAQVREQFFGPGTRLTVL.

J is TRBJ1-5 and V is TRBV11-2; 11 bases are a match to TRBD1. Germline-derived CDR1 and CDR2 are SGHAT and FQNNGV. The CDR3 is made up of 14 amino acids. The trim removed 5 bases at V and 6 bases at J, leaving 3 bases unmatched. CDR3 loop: CASSVGTGGQPQHF. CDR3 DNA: TGTGCCAGCAGCGTAGGGACAGGGGGTCAGCCCCAGCATTTT.

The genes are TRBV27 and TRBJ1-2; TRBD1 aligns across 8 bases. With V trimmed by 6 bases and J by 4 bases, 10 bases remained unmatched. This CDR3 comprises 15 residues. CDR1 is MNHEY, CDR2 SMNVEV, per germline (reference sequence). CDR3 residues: CASRTSAQGAYGYTF. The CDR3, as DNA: TGTGCCAGCAGAACCTCCGCGCAGGGGGCCTATGGCTACACCTTC.

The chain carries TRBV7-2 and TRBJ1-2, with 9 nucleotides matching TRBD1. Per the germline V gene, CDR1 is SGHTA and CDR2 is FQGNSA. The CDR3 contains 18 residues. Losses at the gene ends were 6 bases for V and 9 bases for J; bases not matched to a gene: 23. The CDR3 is CASSPSIRTGAQLWSYTF. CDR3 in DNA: TGTGCCAGCAGTCCGTCGATCAGGACAGGGGCCCAACTATGGAGCTACACCTTC.

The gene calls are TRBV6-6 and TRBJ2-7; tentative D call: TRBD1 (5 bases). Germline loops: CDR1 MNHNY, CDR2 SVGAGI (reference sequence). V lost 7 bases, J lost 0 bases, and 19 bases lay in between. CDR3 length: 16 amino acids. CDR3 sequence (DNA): TGTGCCAGCACCGACGCCTCTCAGGGCCGCTCCTACGAGCAGTACTTC. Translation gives CASTDASQGRSYEQYF.